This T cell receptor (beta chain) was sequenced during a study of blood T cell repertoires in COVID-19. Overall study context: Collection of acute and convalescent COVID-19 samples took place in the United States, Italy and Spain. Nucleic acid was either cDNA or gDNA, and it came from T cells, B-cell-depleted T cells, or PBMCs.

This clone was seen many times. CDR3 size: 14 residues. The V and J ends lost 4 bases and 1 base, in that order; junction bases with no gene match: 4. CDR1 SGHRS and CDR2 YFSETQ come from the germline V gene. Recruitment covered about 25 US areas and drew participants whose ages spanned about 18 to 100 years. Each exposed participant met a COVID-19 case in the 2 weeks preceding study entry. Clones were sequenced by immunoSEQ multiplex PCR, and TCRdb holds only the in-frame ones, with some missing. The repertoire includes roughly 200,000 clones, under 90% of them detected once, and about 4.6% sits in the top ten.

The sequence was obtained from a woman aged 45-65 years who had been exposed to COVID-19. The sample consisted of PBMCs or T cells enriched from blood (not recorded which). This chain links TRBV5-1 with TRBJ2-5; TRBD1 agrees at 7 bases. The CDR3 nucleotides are TGCGCCAGCAGCCTGACAGGGACCCAAGAGACCCAGTACTTC. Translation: CASSLTGTQETQYF.